This entry concerns a single T cell receptor (beta chain). Its antigen is not identified. Random hexamers were used to reverse transcribe the RNA input (about 0.5 to 1 ug). By means of immunoSEQ multiplex PCR, TCR beta CDR3 spanning 54 Vbeta and 13 Jbeta underwent amplification. TCRdb redid the calling of the immunoSEQ multiplex PCR reads with MiXCR, one entry per CDR3 protein. The data hold roughly 130,000 distinct CDR3 sequences, with just under 95% observed a single time. The V and J ends lost 4 bases and 4 bases, in that order; junction bases with no gene match: 6. Germline-derived CDR1 and CDR2 are SGHDN and FVKESK. The CDR3 is 15 residues long. This specimen comes from a study of CD8 T cells in Susac syndrome. As for the study in general: The sequenced Susac syndrome patients comprised six with active disease and fewer than ten in remission. Study findings and constraints: Clonal expansion was present among Susac CD8+ cells. This expansion reached its peak in TEMRA cells and in active patients.

The clonotype was recovered from a human donor with Susac syndrome. The rearrangement joins TRBV14 to TRBJ2-1, with 8 bases matching TRBD1. The specimen was CD8+ T cells from PBMCs. CDR3 sequence (DNA): TGTGCCAGCAGCCTCCCAGGGGGCGCTTACAATGAGCAGTTCTTC. The encoded protein is CASSLPGGAYNEQFF. The variable domain in full, with the rest retrieved from reference TRBV14 and TRBJ2-1, is EAGVTQFPSHSVIEKGQTVTLRCDPISGHDNLYWYRRVMGKEIKFLLHFVKESKQDESGMPNNRFLAERTGGTYSTLKVQPAELEDSGVYFCASSLPGGAYNEQFFGPGTRLTVL.